The subject of this entry is one TCR beta chain. This clone turned up a few times. This clone's antigen is unknown. Nothing much larger sits one base from this clone, and base qualities are not available. These data originate in a study of cytomegalovirus exposure and HLA in healthy donors (dated 2017 in TCRdb). For context, the study as a whole: A later analysis indicated that the 120 or so validation repertoires were generated on the platform also employed for the 700 or so repertoires of the first cohort. The study was designed to test whether signatures of past pathogen exposure could be identified by cataloging public T cell receptors. In addition to the first cohort of 666 subjects, a separate validation cohort of approximately 120 different subjects was used. To predict cytomegalovirus infection status, the study combined high-throughput TCR immunosequencing, statistical association of individual TCRs with disease status, and machine learning.

Libraries came from the immunoSEQ multiplex PCR assay. The authors processed their data as follows. To diagnose cytomegalovirus status from the catalog of TCR beta chain sequences, a statistical classification framework was built. Not all clones reach the TCRdb copy of this immuneACCESS table, which keeps in-frame sequences only. Checked studies attribute under half of the gap to unresolved V genes and leave the rest unexplained. The DNA gave D and trimming, while V, J and clone size come from that table. In this sample the table shows 110,000 to 150,000 clones, almost 85% of which occur a single time. The leading ten clones occupy under 1.5% of the sample. The donors were included in the validation cohort of over a hundred subjects, a group kept apart from the roughly 680-subject first cohort. The V and J ends are trimmed by 0 bases and 8 bases, leaving 11 bases between them. The CDR3, cysteine through phenylalanine, is 13 amino acids long. Only the CDR3 part of the read is kept: 39 bases, read in frame from the first base. The germline V gene gives CDR1 as SGHRS and CDR2 as YFSETQ.

Results the study describes overall, beyond this receptor: A later analysis found that TCRs clustered in the first cohort also tended to co-occur in the roughly 120 validation repertoires, with 94% of cluster scores above 0. The validation cohort had no HLA typing available for a later analysis, so co-occurrence within that cohort was assessed over all 120 or so repertoires. According to the authors, the approach could potentially be generalized to other disease states and immunological phenotypes. In vitro tests confirmed that a few of the cytomegalovirus-associated TCR beta chains recognize cytomegalovirus antigens. The classifier was reported to diagnose cytomegalovirus status with high specificity and sensitivity in both the original and validation cohorts. Most TCR sequences were seen in very few donors, while some public TCRs were found in many individuals. A total of some 180 TCR beta chains were listed by the study as associated with cytomegalovirus.

The receptor's source is a young woman in good health and CMV-seronegative. The V and J genes are TRBV5-1 and TRBJ1-2; no confident D gene assignment can be made. Sequenced input: PBMCs. The nucleotides are TGCGCCAGCAGCTTGGATGGGCCGGGAGGCTACACCTTC. Translated, this gives CASSLDGPGGYTF.